The source of this TCR beta chain is a study of shared clonotypes between healthy human individuals. Overall study findings and caveats: The naive CD4 repertoires of a handful of donors were compared, and roughly 5.1% of clonotypes were shared. Despite large depth, sorted-subset datasets appeared incompletely sequenced.

A word on this clone: Its specificity is not known.

Per sorted-subset replicate PCR, input was approximately 0.2 ug DNA, representing tens of thousands of T cell genomes. As handled by the study authors: Owing to the provision of junction-only sequences devoid of quality scores by immunoSEQ, filtering differed. TCRdb keeps only in-frame clones here, not all; method: immunoSEQ multiplex PCR. The DNA gave D and trimming, while V, J and clone size come from that table. The data show about 820,000 clones, almost 95% seen once. Germline CDR1 reads MNHNY; CDR2 reads SVGAGI (reference sequence). This CDR3 has 14 amino acids. V shed 2 bases and J 1 base; nucleotides not matched to a gene: 0. Cells designated naive CD8 were CD45RO-negative and were positively selected for CCR7, with terminally differentiated effector memory CD45RA+ cells excluded.

This receptor was obtained from a man aged 25 to 40 in good health. The sequencing input was naive CD8+ T cells sorted from blood. The chain combines TRBV6-6 with TRBJ2-3, with TRBD2 matching 7 bases. The CDR3: CASSYAGGTDTQYF. The DNA of the CDR3 is TGTGCCAGCAGTTACGCGGGGGGCACAGATACGCAGTATTTT.